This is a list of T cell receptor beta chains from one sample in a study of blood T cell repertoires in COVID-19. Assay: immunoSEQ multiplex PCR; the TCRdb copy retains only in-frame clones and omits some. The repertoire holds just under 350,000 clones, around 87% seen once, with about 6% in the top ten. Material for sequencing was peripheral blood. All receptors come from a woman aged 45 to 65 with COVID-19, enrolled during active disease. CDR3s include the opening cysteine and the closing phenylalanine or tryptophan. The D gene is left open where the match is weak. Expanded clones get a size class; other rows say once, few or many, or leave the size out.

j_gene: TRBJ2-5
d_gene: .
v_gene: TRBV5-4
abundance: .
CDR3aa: CASSLGARAREETQYF
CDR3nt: TGTGCCAGCAGCTTGGGAGCGAGGGCGCGGGAAGAGACCCAGTACTTC

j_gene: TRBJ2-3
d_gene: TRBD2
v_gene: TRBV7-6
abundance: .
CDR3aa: CASSFRTLAGGTDTQYF
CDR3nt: TGTGCCAGCAGCTTTCGGACACTAGCGGGGGGCACAGATACGCAGTATTTT

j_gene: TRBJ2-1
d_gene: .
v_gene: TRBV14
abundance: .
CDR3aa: CASSQGLLVREQFF
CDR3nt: TGTGCCAGCAGCCAAGGCTTATTGGTGCGTGAGCAGTTCTTC

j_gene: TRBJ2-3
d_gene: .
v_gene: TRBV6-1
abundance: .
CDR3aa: CASSEGESLTDTQYF
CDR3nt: TGTGCCAGCAGTGAAGGGGAGTCCCTCACAGATACGCAGTATTTT

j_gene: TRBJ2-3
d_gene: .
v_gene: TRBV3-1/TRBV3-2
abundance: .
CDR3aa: CASSRYSGEIRTDTQYF
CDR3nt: TGTGCCAGCAGCCGGTATTCGGGGGAAATTAGAACAGATACGCAGTATTTT

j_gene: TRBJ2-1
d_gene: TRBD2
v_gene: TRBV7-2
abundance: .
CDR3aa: CASSPPIAGMGHNEQFF
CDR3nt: TGTGCCAGCAGCCCACCTATAGCGGGAATGGGGCACAATGAGCAGTTCTTC

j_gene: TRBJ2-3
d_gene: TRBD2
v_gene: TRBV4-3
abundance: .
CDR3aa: CASSRTSGSPGDTQYF
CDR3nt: TGCGCCAGCAGCCGGACTAGCGGGTCGCCGGGAGATACGCAGTATTTT

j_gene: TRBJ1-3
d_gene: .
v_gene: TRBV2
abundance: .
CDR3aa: CASKFGGTGSGNTIYF
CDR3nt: TGTGCCAGCAAATTCGGGGGGACGGGGTCTGGAAACACCATATATTTT

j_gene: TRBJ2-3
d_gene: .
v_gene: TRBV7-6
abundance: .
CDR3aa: CASSLGGADTQYF
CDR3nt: TGTGCCAGCAGCTTAGGAGGCGCAGATACGCAGTATTTT

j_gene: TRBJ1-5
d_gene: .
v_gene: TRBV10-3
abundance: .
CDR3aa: CAISDVNQPQHF
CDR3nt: TGTGCCATCAGTGACGTAAATCAGCCCCAGCATTTT

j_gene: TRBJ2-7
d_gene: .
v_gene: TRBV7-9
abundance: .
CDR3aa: CASSAVTYEQYF
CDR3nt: TGTGCCAGCAGCGCAGTTACCTACGAGCAGTACTTC

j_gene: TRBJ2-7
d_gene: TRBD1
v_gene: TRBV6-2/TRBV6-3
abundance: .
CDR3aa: CASSPYRGYEQYF
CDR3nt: TGTGCCAGCAGTCCCTACAGGGGCTACGAGCAGTACTTC

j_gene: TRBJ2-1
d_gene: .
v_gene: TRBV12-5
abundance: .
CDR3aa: CASGFVIGDNQLIYNEQFF
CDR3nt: TGTGCTAGTGGTTTCGTCATTGGTGACAACCAGCTAATCTACAATGAGCAGTTCTTC

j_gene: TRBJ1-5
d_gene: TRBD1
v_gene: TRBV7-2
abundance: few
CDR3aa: CASSRGQGSQPQHF
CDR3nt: TGTGCCAGCAGCCGGGGACAGGGAAGCCAGCCCCAGCATTTT

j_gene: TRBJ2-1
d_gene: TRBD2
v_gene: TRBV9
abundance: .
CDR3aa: CASSVGEGLVGLPSYNEQFF
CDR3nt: TGTGCCAGCAGCGTAGGTGAGGGACTAGTGGGGTTGCCCTCCTACAATGAGCAGTTCTTC

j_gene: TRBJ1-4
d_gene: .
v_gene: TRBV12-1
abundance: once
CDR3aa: CASSSRDRGRRWVEKLFF
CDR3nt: TGTGCCAGCAGCTCCCGGGACAGGGGGCGTAGATGGGTTGAAAAACTGTTTTTT

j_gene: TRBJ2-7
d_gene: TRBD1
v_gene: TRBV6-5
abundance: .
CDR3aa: CASSSTGLSYEQYF
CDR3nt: TGTGCCAGCAGTTCGACAGGGCTGAGCTACGAGCAGTACTTC

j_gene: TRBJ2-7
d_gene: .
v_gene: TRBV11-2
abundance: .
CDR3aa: CASSSVAAYEQYF
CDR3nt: TGTGCCAGCAGCTCAGTAGCGGCCTACGAGCAGTACTTC